A single T cell receptor beta chain is shown here with its context. Its antigen specificity is not known. No clone much larger than this one lies a single base away; base qualities are absent. The method was the immunoSEQ multiplex PCR assay. For the multiplex PCR, a mixture combining 60 forward primers for TCR Vbeta segments and 13 reverse primers for TCR Jbeta segments was used. Amplification of the CDR3 region of rearranged TCR beta genes was performed with a multiplex PCR assay on genomic DNA. The amplified TCR beta libraries were sequenced on the Illumina HiSeq System as 87-base-pair reads. In the paper's pipeline: Across the 500 to 850 repertoires, a later analysis counted roughly 84 million unique TCR beta chains, 9.5 million to 13 million of which were shared by at least two donors. Raw reads were error-corrected and collapsed into unique sequences with a nearest-neighbor algorithm that merged closely related sequences to remove PCR and sequencing errors. CDR3 sequences were aligned to IMGT reference sequences to assign V, D and J gene segments. For a sequence to be retained, a match of at least six nucleotides to both a V gene segment and a J gene segment was required. Rearrangements were called productive when the CDR3 lacked stop codons and stayed in frame with V and J; all others were non-productive. CDR3 was defined according to IMGT convention as the region running from the second conserved V-encoded cysteine to the conserved J-encoded phenylalanine. The earlier analysis of a few hundred of the donors excluded sequences that lacked an unambiguous match to a single V gene segment. In an earlier analysis of several hundred of the donors, V segments were called functional above 56.7% productive rearrangements and were called segregating when the between-donor standard deviation exceeded 5%. A statistical classification framework was developed to diagnose cytomegalovirus status using the catalog of TCR beta chain sequences. V and J gene assignment, in a later analysis, came from comparing TCR nucleotide sequences with IMGT/GENE-DB human TR gene sequences. A later analysis assigned CDR3 sequences and most-parsimonious VDJ recombination scenarios with the TCRdist pipeline. In a later analysis, each TCR beta chain was defined by its CDR3 amino acid sequence together with its V-gene family, and reads without a unique V-gene family were excluded. As a way to deal with suspected cross-contamination and a sequencing artifact, a later analysis dropped hundreds of nucleotide sequences that were highly shared and had low generation probability. A later analysis calculated a clonal expansion index for each public chain from normalized within-repertoire ranks of inferred template counts. In a later analysis, generation probabilities were computed using a VDJ recombination model fitted to out-of-frame rearrangements, and the results were checked against IGoR. A later analysis scored TCR-TCR, TCR-HLA and TCR-CMV co-occurrence with hypergeometric tests, applying a repertoire-size bias correction to TCR pairs. A later analysis estimated false discovery rates by permuting HLA or CMV assignments 20 times. In a later analysis, co-occurring TCRs were grouped using DBSCAN, and TCRdist sequence similarity was added for clustering within HLA-allele-positive subsets. Repertoires with fewer than 30,000 or more than 120,000 public chains were left out of co-occurrence clustering, as were a few repertoires with anomalous nucleotide sharing. The table was pulled from immuneACCESS by TCRdb, which kept in-frame rearrangements only. Such tables lose some clones; where checked, under half of the loss comes from unresolved V genes, and the rest has no known cause. The V and J calls and clone size were taken over from that table, and D and trimming were inferred from the DNA. The sample includes about 220,000 clones, with about 80% observed a single time. The ten largest clones capture approximately 1.8% of the sample.

The record originates from a study of cytomegalovirus exposure and HLA in healthy donors (TCRdb year 2017). The study in broad terms: An earlier analysis of several hundred of the donors reported 250 to 300 Gb of sequence data and 100 million to 130 million unique TCR beta sequences from some 180 million T cells. An early release that covered approximately 600 HLA-typed donors contained about 300 gigabases of sequencing data and around 80 million unique TCR sequences. Of the roughly 430 genotyped donors, 65% to 90% fell in the genetic ancestry cluster associated with self-reported Caucasian donors. The study aimed to test whether signatures of past pathogen exposure could be identified by cataloging public T cell receptors. The study used immunosequencing to profile the T cell repertoires of 666 subjects and linked those repertoires to cytomegalovirus serostatus. A separate validation cohort of roughly 120 different subjects was used in addition to the roughly 620-subject first cohort. The study combined high-throughput TCR immunosequencing, statistical association of individual TCRs with disease status, and machine learning to predict cytomegalovirus infection status. In a later analysis, previously published TCR beta repertoires from some 640 donors were re-analyzed and high-resolution HLA genotyping was added so that TCR occurrence patterns could be studied. Rather than using new phenotypic data, the later analysis identified candidate immune exposures from TCR beta sequences and from how often those sequences occurred across donors. An earlier analysis of several hundred of the donors applied high-throughput TCR beta sequencing to assess whether each TCR beta V gene segment acted as functional or pseudogenic. Donor age, sex, ethnicity and CMV serostatus were compiled together with the repertoire data. A later genetic analysis used genome-wide SNP genotypes for about 65% of the 666 donors, treating that subset as a discovery cohort. Every repertoire in the discovery cohort had been generated on one and the same sequencing platform. HLA typing included class I and class II loci at four-digit resolution. Typing coverage differed by locus: A, B, C, DRB1 and DQB1 were typed in roughly 620-630 donors, DQA1 in 500 to 550, DPA1 in some 610, and DPB1 in roughly 470. About five DR-DQ haplotypes were treated as single units for association and clustering because of strong linkage in the cohort. Across under 500 genotyped donors of the cohort, an average of about 240,000 unique TCR beta nucleotide sequences per donor were sequenced, and roughly a sixth of those sequences were non-productive.

As encoded in the germline V gene, CDR1 is SGDLS while CDR2 is YYNGEE. V is trimmed back by 4 bases and J by 5 bases, and the junction contains 2 bases that no gene match accounts for. The CDR3, cysteine through phenylalanine, is 12 amino acids long. Of all the DNA, just the CDR3 is kept, 36 bases in frame from base 1. Broader findings and caveats from the paper: According to the authors, the approach could potentially be generalized to other disease states and immunological phenotypes. Because counts were too low, 15 to 20 rarely observed V segments, including chromosome 9 orphons, were left out of the earlier analysis of 587 of the donors. For the cohort, immune exposure information was limited to CMV serostatus. A further reported finding was that TCR beta sequences accurately predicted the HLA-A and HLA-B alleles for most subjects in the first cohort. In vitro tests confirmed that a few of the cytomegalovirus-associated TCR beta chains recognize cytomegalovirus antigens. In a later genetic analysis, fewer N-insertions in productive TCRs were reported among donors in an Asian-associated ancestry cluster than the approximately 630-donor mean. In an earlier analysis of approximately 590 of the donors, most TCR beta V segments appeared in productive rearrangements about 87% or about 30% of the time, broadly matching IMGT annotations. Some IMGT-functional V segments, including TRBV6-2 and TRBV6-3, could not be told apart with the 87-base-pair reads, so those segments were excluded. Roughly uniform sequencing depth across donors was assumed in presence/absence analyses, although this assumption may not hold. A later analysis associated roughly 17,000 TCR beta sequences with specific HLA alleles at a false discovery rate of 0.05. Strong co-occurrence of HLA alleles, especially DR and DQ, made assigning TCR associations to individual alleles difficult. Cytomegalovirus status was reported to be diagnosed by the classifier with high specificity and sensitivity in both the original and validation cohorts. Because some donors lacked HLA typing at each locus, the association tests relied only on the typed subset. This cohort had only TCR beta chains sequenced, and the lack of alpha or paired-chain data limited which features could be detected. Most TCR sequences were seen in very few donors, while some public TCRs were found in many individuals. The study listed 150 to 200 TCR beta chains as associated with cytomegalovirus. Correlated functional status among segregating V segments might reflect linkage disequilibrium, but an unknown experimental factor could not be ruled out. A later analysis found that TCR association rates varied across HLA loci, with DRB1 alleles showing the most associated TCRs and HLA-C alleles the fewest. According to a later analysis, most CMV-associated TCR beta chains appeared to be HLA-restricted, and the HLA associations seemed to be driven largely by CMV exposure. A later analysis reported that several top co-occurrence clusters appeared linked to parvovirus B19, influenza, CMV and Epstein-Barr virus. V-gene and J-gene trimming of TCR beta chains was associated with a missense DCLRE1C variant in a later genetic analysis, and the association was replicated in an independent cohort. A cluster of highly shared sequence variants was judged likely to represent a technical artifact of the sequencing pipeline. In a later analysis, HLA-associated TCR beta chains showed more clonal expansion and lower generation probabilities than non-associated chains that were equally common.

The cohort comprised 710 or so healthy bone marrow donors. All cohort members were sampled while nominally healthy, although unrecorded immune exposures were likely present. The donor tested CMV seronegative, placing the donor among the roughly 340 seronegative members of the cohort. A peripheral blood sample was collected from each donor, and TCR beta sequencing was performed on peripheral blood mononuclear cells. The Qiagen DNeasy Blood Extraction Kit was used to extract genomic DNA from the blood cell samples. The sequencing input was PBMCs. This clonotype was sampled from a male donor in good health and CMV-seronegative. The rearranged segments are TRBV9 and TRBJ1-1, with 7 bases in between that match TRBD1. The CDR3: CASSPQGTEAFF. The sequenced DNA is TGTGCCAGCAGCCCACAGGGGACTGAAGCTTTCTTT. Reference TRBV9 and TRBJ1-1 proteins supply the regions before and after the CDR3; the full variable domain is: DSGVTQTPKHLITATGQRVTLRCSPRSGDLSVYWYQQSLDQGLQFLIQYYNGEERAKGNILERFSAQQFPDLHSELNLSSLELGDSALYFCASSPQGTEAFFGQGTRLTVV.